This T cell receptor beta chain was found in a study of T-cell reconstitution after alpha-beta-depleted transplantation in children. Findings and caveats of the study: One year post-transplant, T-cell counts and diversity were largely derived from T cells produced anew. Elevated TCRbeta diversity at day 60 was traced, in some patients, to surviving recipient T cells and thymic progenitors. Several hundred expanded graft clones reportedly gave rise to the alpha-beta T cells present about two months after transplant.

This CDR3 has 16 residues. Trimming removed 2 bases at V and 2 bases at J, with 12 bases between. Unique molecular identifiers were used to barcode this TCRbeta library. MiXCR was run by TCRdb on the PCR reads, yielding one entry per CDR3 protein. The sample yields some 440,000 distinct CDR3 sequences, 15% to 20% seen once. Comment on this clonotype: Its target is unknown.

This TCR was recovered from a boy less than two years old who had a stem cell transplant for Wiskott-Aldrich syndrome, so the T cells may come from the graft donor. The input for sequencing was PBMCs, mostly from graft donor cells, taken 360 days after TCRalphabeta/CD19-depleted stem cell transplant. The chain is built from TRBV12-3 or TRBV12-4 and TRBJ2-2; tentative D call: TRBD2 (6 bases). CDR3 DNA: TGTGCCAGCAGTTTACAGGCTAGCGTAAACACCGGGGAGCTGTTTTTT. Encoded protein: CASSLQASVNTGELFF.